What follows are 20 T cell receptor beta chains derived from one specimen sequenced in a study of cytomegalovirus exposure and HLA in healthy donors. 13 Jbeta primers and 60 Vbeta primers were used for the PCR. Method: immunoSEQ multiplex PCR; TCRdb's copy keeps in-frame clones and lacks some. The sample shows 200,000 to 250,000 clones, 65% to 80% of them seen only once. The sample taken for sequencing was PBMCs. These receptors all come from a man aged 45-60 years in good health and CMV-seronegative.

This clone has only a few counts. The chain employs TRBV6-1 and TRBJ2-7, with 8 bases matching TRBD2. The CDR3 has 13 amino acids. Germline CDR1 reads MNHNS; CDR2 reads SASEGT. Trimming took 6 bases from V and 1 from J; bases not matched to a gene: 2. The CDR3 is CASRQRESYEQYF. Here the CDR3 DNA reads TGTGCCAGCAGGCAGCGGGAGTCCTACGAGCAGTACTTC.

This chain joins TRBV2 and TRBJ1-5; 12 bases map to TRBD1. This CDR3 region has 15 residues. V lost 6 bases, J lost 8 bases, and 8 bases stayed unmatched. Looked up from germline, CDR1 is SNHLY and CDR2 is FYNNEI. This CDR3 reads CASRPGTGGLEPQHF. The DNA for the CDR3 is TGTGCCAGCAGACCCGGGACAGGGGGCTTGGAGCCCCAGCATTTT. Full variable domain (missing parts from reference TRBV2 and TRBJ1-5): EPEVTQTPSHQVTQMGQEVILRCVPISNHLYFYWYRQILGQKVEFLVSFYNNEISEKSEIFDDQFSVERPDGSNFTLKIRSTKLEDSAMYFCASRPGTGGLEPQHFGDGTRLSIL.

The genes are TRBV19 and TRBJ2-2; D uncertain. The CDR3 is 14 residues long. Germline CDR1 LNHDA, CDR2 SQIVND (reference sequence). Trimming removed 6 bases from V and 0 bases from J, with 8 bases in between. CDR3: CASRRNPNTGELFF. The CDR3 bases are TGTGCCAGTAGGCGGAACCCGAACACCGGGGAGCTGTTTTTT.

This clone was detected only a few times. The chain combines TRBV5-1 with TRBJ2-1; no clear D. CDR1 SGHRS and CDR2 YFSETQ come from the germline V gene. The length of the CDR3 is 13 residues. V lost 3 bases, J lost 3 bases, and 7 bases lay in between. As DNA, the CDR3 is TGCGCCAGCAGCTCACTAAACTACAATGAGCAGTTCTTC. Its translation: CASSSLNYNEQFF.

J is TRBJ1-4 and V is TRBV28; TRBD1 is a possible D gene (6 bases). CDR3 length equals 16 residues. V lost 5 bases and J lost 0, with 13 bases in between. Per the germline V gene, CDR1 is MDHEN and CDR2 is SYDVKM. CDR3 sequence reads: CASSLSGAATNEKLFF. CDR3 bases: TGTGCCAGCAGTCTCTCAGGGGCAGCAACTAATGAAAAACTGTTTTTT.

CDR3 DNA: TGCGCCAGCAGCTTGTCTAGCGGGAGTATGAGGAATGAGCAGTTCTTC. It translates to CASSLSSGSMRNEQFF. This chain uses TRBV5-1 with TRBJ2-1, with 10 nucleotides matching TRBD2. The V and J ends lost 1 base and 7 bases, in that order; junction bases with no gene match: 8. This CDR3 is built from 16 residues. The V gene's germline CDR1 is SGHRS and CDR2 YFSETQ.

The CDR3 DNA follows: TGTGCCAGCAGTGAAGCGCGGCGCAGAGAGAGCACAGATACGCAGTATTTT. Encoded protein: CASSEARRRESTDTQYF. The rearrangement links TRBV6-1 to TRBJ2-3; D not resolved. The germline CDR1 and CDR2 sequences are MNHNS and SASEGT. V dropped 0 bases and J dropped 0 bases, with 13 bases sitting between them. The CDR3 contains 17 residues.

V and J are TRBV29-1 and TRBJ1-1; 10 bases align to TRBD1. Trimming took 6 bases from V and 5 from J; bases not matched to a gene: 6. Germline V gene lookup returns CDR1 SQVTM and CDR2 ANQGSEA. The CDR3 contains 13 residues. The CDR3 loop reads CSVGDRGQTEAFF. The CDR3 region has the DNA TGCAGCGTGGGAGACAGGGGGCAGACTGAAGCTTTCTTT.

The chain uses TRBV5-3 and TRBJ2-7; TRBD2 matches at 7 bases. TRBV5-3 is given ORF status, its function remaining uncertain. The V segment lost 2 bases and the J segment 3 bases; nucleotides outside the gene matches: 8. The CDR3 totals 15 residues. The CDR3 sequence is CARSFWLGEGYEQYF. In DNA, the CDR3 is TGTGCCAGAAGCTTTTGGCTGGGGGAGGGCTACGAGCAGTACTTC.

The gene calls are TRBV19 and TRBJ2-7; D is ambiguous. With 6 bases removed from V and 0 bases from J, the gap between germline ends came to 9 bases. The CDR3 spans 13 residues. In germline, CDR1 is LNHDA, CDR2 SQIVND (reference sequence). CDR3 region: CASSQVSSYEQYF. The DNA of the CDR3 is TGTGCCAGTAGCCAGGTCTCCTCCTACGAGCAGTACTTC.

This clone was picked up a small number of times. The chain recombines TRBV2 with TRBJ1-2; D is undetermined. The CDR3 sequence is 13 residues long. V lost 9 bases, J lost 8 bases, and 19 bases lay in between. CDR1 is SNHLY, CDR2 FYNNEI, per germline. CDR3 amino acids: CASGLRRVEGYTF. DNA for the CDR3: TGTGCCAGTGGCCTTAGGAGGGTTGAAGGCTACACCTTC.

The rearrangement joins TRBV5-1 to TRBJ2-3; TRBD1 might be the D (6 bases). V lost 4 bases, J lost 4 bases, and 16 bases lay in between. The CDR3 extends over 15 amino acids. Germline-derived CDR1 and CDR2 are SGHRS and YFSETQ. For the CDR3, the DNA is TGCGCCAGCAGCCGAGGTGGAACAGGGTCAGATACGCAGTATTTT. It yields the protein CASSRGGTGSDTQYF.

This clone was picked up a small number of times. The chain carries TRBV5-4 and TRBJ1-2; D may be TRBD1 (6 bases). The CDR3 length is 15 residues. Germline V gene sequence: CDR1 SGHNT, CDR2 YYREEE (reference sequence). V lost 0 bases and J lost 2, with 11 bases in between. The CDR3 sequence is CASSLVGAGNYGYTF. CDR3 DNA: TGTGCCAGCAGCTTGGTGGGGGCAGGGAACTATGGCTACACCTTC.

About this clone: Other DNA sequences within the sample encode an identical CDR3. This rearrangement joins TRBV5-1 to TRBJ1-5, with TRBD1 matching 7 bases. The CDR3 length is 14 residues. CDR1 SGHRS and CDR2 YFSETQ come from the germline V gene. After removal of 2 bases from V and 3 bases from J, the junction contained 2 bases not matched to a gene. CDR3 protein: CASSLGTVNQPQHF. CDR3 DNA sequence: TGCGCCAGCAGCTTAGGGACAGTCAATCAGCCCCAGCATTTT.

The V and J genes are TRBV2 and TRBJ2-7, with 13 bases identical to TRBD2. The CDR3 extends over 15 amino acids. From germline, CDR1 is SNHLY and CDR2 FYNNEI. The trim removed 2 bases at V and 6 bases at J, leaving 4 bases unmatched. CDR3 bases: TGTGCCAGCAGTGAAACTAGCGGGAGGGCGATCGAGCAGTACTTC. Encoded protein: CASSETSGRAIEQYF. Supplemented by reference TRBV2 and TRBJ2-7, the full variable domain reads EPEVTQTPSHQVTQMGQEVILRCVPISNHLYFYWYRQILGQKVEFLVSFYNNEISEKSEIFDDQFSVERPDGSNFTLKIRSTKLEDSAMYFCASSETSGRAIEQYFGPGTRLTVT.

This clone was detected a few times. The rearrangement joins TRBV6-6 to TRBJ1-1, with a tentative D call TRBD1 (6 bases). Germline V gives CDR1 MNHNY, CDR2 SVGAGI (reference sequence). The CDR3 totals 14 residues. Trimming cost V 6 bases and J 5 bases, with 16 bases left between them. Here the CDR3 reads CASSRTGTMTEAFF. Here the CDR3 DNA reads TGTGCCAGCAGCCGAACCGGGACAATGACTGAAGCTTTCTTT.

The chain is built from TRBV5-4 and TRBJ1-2; TRBD1 matches at 9 bases. Losses at the gene ends were 3 bases for V and 4 bases for J; bases not matched to a gene: 7. This CDR3 spans 15 amino acids. Germline V gene data show CDR1 as SGHNT and CDR2 as YYREEE (reference sequence). Here the CDR3 DNA reads TGTGCCAGCAGCTCCTCCGGGACAGGGACCTATGGCTACACCTTC. It specifies CASSSSGTGTYGYTF.

This clone was seen a single time. This chain connects TRBV29-1 to TRBJ1-2; 10 bases line up with TRBD1. Losses at the gene ends were 6 bases for V and 8 bases for J; bases not matched to a gene: 6. Per germline, CDR1 SQVTM and CDR2 ANQGSEA. The CDR3 is 12 amino acids. This CDR3 is CSVDGQGDGYTF. The CDR3 bases are TGCAGCGTAGACGGACAGGGGGACGGCTACACCTTC.

The chain combines TRBV18 with TRBJ2-3, with 13 bases fitting TRBD2. The CDR3 loop spans 19 amino acids. V gave up 2 bases and J gave up 6 bases; unmatched junction bases: 14. Germline V CDR1 and CDR2: KGHSH, LQKENI. CDR3 bases: TGTGCCAGCTCACCAATTAGCCATGGAGGACTAGCGGGAGTGGATACGCAGTATTTT. Protein sequence: CASSPISHGGLAGVDTQYF.

The rearrangement joins TRBV29-1 to TRBJ2-7, with D possibly matching TRBD2 (5 bases). The CDR3 is 14 residues long. CDR1 and CDR2 from the germline V gene are SQVTM and ANQGSEA. Trimming cost V 7 bases and J 0 bases, with 16 bases left between them. Here the CDR3 reads CSAKRAGDSYEQYF. CDR3 DNA sequence: TGCAGCGCCAAACGGGCCGGGGACTCCTACGAGCAGTACTTC.